One sample yielded the 28 T cell receptor beta chains listed below, sequenced in a study of shared clonotypes between healthy human individuals. Sequenced by immunoSEQ multiplex PCR; TCRdb stores in-frame clones only, minus some. The sample includes roughly 500,000 clones, 60% to 85% of them seen just once. The sequenced material came from PBMCs. The receptors shown here come from a woman between 40 and 50 years old in good health. Some clones in this sample may be carry-over from other donors' samples.

This sequence joins TRBV6-6 and TRBJ2-7; the match to TRBD1 covers 10 bases. This CDR3 spans 15 amino acids. With 5 bases clipped from V and 2 bases from J, the junction kept 6 bases outside the gene matches. CDR1 is MNHNY, CDR2 SVGAGI, per germline (reference sequence). The DNA of the CDR3 is TGTGCCAGCAGTCCGACCGGGACAGGGGCCTACGAGCAGTACTTC. Translated: CASSPTGTGAYEQYF.

The CDR3 nucleotides are TGTGCCAGCAGCCAAGGGGGGAGTGCCTCCTACAATGAGCAGTTCTTC. This translates into CASSQGGSASYNEQFF. The chain couples TRBV4-2 to TRBJ2-1, with D perhaps TRBD1 or TRBD2 (5 bases each). The V end was cut by 1 base, the J end by 0 bases, with 10 bases between. Germline V gene sequence: CDR1 LGHNA, CDR2 YNFKEQ. The CDR3 sequence is 16 residues long.

This rearrangement joins TRBV6-5 to TRBJ2-2; tentatively, D is TRBD2 (5 bases). Germline V gene lookup returns CDR1 MNHEY and CDR2 SVGAGI. V was cut by 5 bases and J by 2 bases, with 12 bases left in between. This CDR3 spans 15 amino acids. CDR3: CASSLQRPNTGELFF. DNA of the CDR3: TGTGCCAGCAGTCTGCAGCGGCCCAACACCGGGGAGCTGTTTTTT.

This chain joins TRBV30 and TRBJ2-7; 10 nucleotides match TRBD2. CDR1 GTSNPN and CDR2 SVGIG come from the germline V gene (reference sequence). After removal of 3 bases from V and 3 bases from J, the junction contained 8 bases not matched to a gene. CDR3 size: 15 residues. The CDR3 loop is CAWRYRTSGYYEQYF. As DNA, the CDR3 is TGTGCCTGGAGATATAGGACTAGCGGATACTACGAGCAGTACTTC.

V usage is TRBV15 and J usage is TRBJ1-1, with 8 positions matching TRBD1. The CDR3 runs 18 residues. The V and J ends lost 4 bases and 8 bases, in that order; junction bases with no gene match: 21. Germline V lookup: CDR1 LNHNV, CDR2 YYDKDF (reference sequence). The CDR3 coding sequence is TGTGCCACCAGCAAAGAAACCGGGACAGGCCTAGTCCGGACAGAAGCTTTCTTT. It yields the protein CATSKETGTGLVRTEAFF.

This chain's CDR3 is CASQGLAGAEQFF. CDR3 nucleotide sequence: TGTGCCAGCCAGGGACTAGCGGGAGCAGAGCAGTTCTTC. The chain employs TRBV18 and TRBJ2-1; the match to TRBD2 covers 14 bases. Germline V CDR1 and CDR2: KGHSH, LQKENI. J was trimmed by 10 bases and V by 8 bases; bases with no gene match: 4. This CDR3 spans 13 amino acids.

The chain couples TRBV19 to TRBJ2-5; 8 nucleotides match TRBD1. This CDR3 spans 14 amino acids. Germline CDR1 is LNHDA and CDR2 is SQIVND (reference sequence). Trimming cost V 4 bases and J 5 bases; bases outside gene matches: 6. CDR3 sequence (DNA): TGTGCCAGTAGTACGACAGGGGCAGGGGAGACCCAGTACTTC. Translation: CASSTTGAGETQYF.

The rearrangement uses TRBV19 and TRBJ2-1; unclear D gene. This CDR3 comprises 13 residues. CDR1 is LNHDA, CDR2 SQIVND, per germline (reference sequence). Between the trimmed V and J ends, which lost 7 bases and 5 bases, there was a span of 12 bases. CDR3 coding DNA: TGTGCCAGTAATTCGGGTGGAAACAATGAGCAGTTCTTC. Residues: CASNSGGNNEQFF.

Written as DNA, the CDR3 is TGTGCCAGTAGTATAGCCGGGACAGGGCTGGGGCAGCCCCAGCATTTT. Translated, it gives CASSIAGTGLGQPQHF. This chain joins TRBV19 and TRBJ1-5; 9 bases are shared with TRBD1. The CDR3 sequence is 16 residues long. V lost 1 base and J lost 7; bases outside the gene matches: 8. CDR1 and CDR2 (germline): LNHDA, SQIVND (reference sequence). The full variable domain, with the rest looked up from reference TRBV19 and TRBJ1-5, is DGGITQSPKYLFRKEGQNVTLSCEQNLNHDAMYWYRQDPGQGLRLIYYSQIVNDFQKGDIAEGYSVSREKKESFPLTVTSAQKNPTAFYLCASSIAGTGLGQPQHFGDGTRLSIL.

The J gene is TRBJ2-7, the V gene TRBV10-3; D is possibly TRBD1 (6 bases). This CDR3 is 15 amino acids long. Germline loops: CDR1 ENHRY, CDR2 SYGVKD. V was clipped by 5 bases and J by 1 base, with 15 bases between them. The CDR3 reads CAISRTGHDSYEQYF. CDR3 nucleotide sequence: TGTGCCATCAGTAGAACGGGACATGATTCCTACGAGCAGTACTTC.

The genes are TRBV15 and TRBJ2-5; TRBD1 matches at 7 bases. Germline lookup yields CDR1 LNHNV and CDR2 YYDKDF (reference sequence). The CDR3 sequence is 14 residues long. With 5 bases clipped from V and 0 bases from J, the junction kept 3 bases outside the gene matches. The CDR3 DNA reads TGTGCCACCAGCCGCGGACAGGACCAAGAGACCCAGTACTTC. It encodes CATSRGQDQETQYF. The full variable domain, with the rest looked up from reference TRBV15 and TRBJ2-5, is DAMVIQNPRYQVTQFGKPVTLSCSQTLNHNVMYWYQQKSSQAPKLLFHYYDKDFNNEADTPDNFQSRRPNTSFCFLDIRSPGLGDTAMYLCATSRGQDQETQYFGPGTRLLVL.

This clone has just one count. This rearrangement joins TRBV7-6 to TRBJ2-2; D may be TRBD2 (7 bases). V was trimmed by 6 bases and J by 7 bases, leaving 12 bases between them. The CDR3 contains 13 residues. Germline loops: CDR1 SGHVS, CDR2 FNYEAQ. Here the CDR3 DNA reads TGTGCCAGCAGTCGGGGGGCCGGCGGGGAGCTGTTTTTT. The encoded protein is CASSRGAGGELFF. Full variable domain (rest looked up from reference TRBV7-6 and TRBJ2-2): GAGVSQSPRYKVTKRGQDVALRCDPISGHVSLYWYRQALGQGPEFLTYFNYEAQQDKSGLPNDRFSAERPEGSISTLTIQRTEQRDSAMYRCASSRGAGGELFFGEGSRLTVL.

This chain joins TRBV19 and TRBJ1-3; D is unclear. The V end lost 5 bases, the J end lost 4 bases, and 24 bases lay between the germline ends. Germline CDR1 LNHDA, CDR2 SQIVND (reference sequence). The CDR3 totals 18 residues. The CDR3: CASSSAPWVGHGGNTIYF. The CDR3 DNA is TGTGCCAGTAGTTCCGCACCTTGGGTTGGGCATGGAGGAAACACCATATATTTT.

The chain has TRBV19 and TRBJ2-4, with unresolved D. Trimming removed 4 bases at V and 0 bases at J, with 10 bases between. The CDR3 totals 15 residues. The germline V gene encodes CDR1 LNHDA and CDR2 SQIVND (reference sequence). The chain's CDR3 is CASSTNLLAKNIQYF. CDR3 DNA sequence: TGTGCCAGTAGTACAAACCTTTTAGCCAAAAACATTCAGTACTTC.

The V and J genes are TRBV5-1 and TRBJ2-1; D possibly corresponds to TRBD1 (7 bases). The CDR3 extends over 16 amino acids. Germline lookup yields CDR1 SGHRS and CDR2 YFSETQ. Trimming cost V 1 base and J 5 bases, with 16 bases left between them. As DNA, the CDR3 is TGCGCCAGCAGCTTGATGCGACAGGGAGGTGACAATGAGCAGTTCTTC. Residues: CASSLMRQGGDNEQFF.

This clone was detected only a few times. V and J are TRBV19 and TRBJ1-1; D gene unclear. V was trimmed by 5 bases and J by 0 bases, leaving 7 bases between them. This CDR3 spans 13 amino acids. Germline assignment: CDR1 LNHDA and CDR2 SQIVND (reference sequence). The DNA for the CDR3 is TGTGCCAGTAGTCAGTACATGAACACTGAAGCTTTCTTT. Its translation: CASSQYMNTEAFF.

The table lists this clone with many counts. This chain uses TRBV6-1 with TRBJ2-2, with D possibly being TRBD1 (5 bases). Germline V lookup: CDR1 MNHNS, CDR2 SASEGT. This CDR3 contains 15 residues. Trimming took 5 bases from V and 7 from J, leaving 17 bases between them. CDR3 loop: CASSSLDSVSGELFF. Written as DNA, the CDR3 is TGTGCCAGCAGTTCTCTAGACAGTGTCAGCGGGGAGCTGTTTTTT.

The CDR3 sequence is CASSVGGQGAVGDYGYTF. For the CDR3, the DNA is TGTGCCAGCAGCGTAGGCGGACAGGGGGCTGTGGGAGACTATGGCTACACCTTC. The genes are TRBV9 and TRBJ1-2, with 11 bases matching TRBD1. The V gene end was trimmed by 0 bases and the J gene end by 3 bases; junction bases not matched to a gene: 10. Germline V lookup: CDR1 SGDLS, CDR2 YYNGEE. This CDR3 spans 18 amino acids.

The chain is built from TRBV11-2 and TRBJ2-5; D gene ambiguous. There are 13 residues in the CDR3. Germline values: CDR1 SGHAT, CDR2 FQNNGV. V was trimmed by 5 bases and J by 3 bases, leaving 10 bases between them. CDR3 nucleotide sequence: TGTGCCAGCAGCCGCCACCGGGAAGAGACCCAGTACTTC. Protein sequence: CASSRHREETQYF. Combining the CDR3 with reference TRBV11-2 and TRBJ2-5 gives the whole variable domain EAGVAQSPRYKIIEKRQSVAFWCNPISGHATLYWYQQILGQGPKLLIQFQNNGVVDDSQLPKDRFSAERLKGVDSTLKIQPAKLEDSAVYLCASSRHREETQYFGPGTRLLVL.

The rearrangement uses TRBV18 and TRBJ2-1, with 13 positions matching TRBD2. Germline V gene sequence: CDR1 KGHSH, CDR2 LQKENI. V trimming: 3 bases; J trimming: 8 bases; junction bases outside the gene matches: 1. The CDR3 extends over 14 amino acids. This CDR3 reads CASSPGLAGHEQFF. In DNA, the CDR3 is TGTGCCAGCTCACCGGGACTAGCGGGACATGAGCAGTTCTTC.

Here the CDR3 reads CASRKSSGSPIEQYF. CDR3 in DNA: TGTGCCAGCAGGAAATCTAGCGGGAGTCCGATCGAGCAGTACTTC. The chain has TRBV6-4 and TRBJ2-7; 10 bases agree with TRBD2. Germline CDR1 is MRHNA and CDR2 is SNTAGT. V trimming: 6 bases; J trimming: 6 bases; junction bases outside the gene matches: 11. The CDR3 consists of 15 residues.

The chain links TRBV4-1 to TRBJ2-1; no reliable D call. This CDR3 contains 14 residues. The V gene's germline CDR1 is MGHRA and CDR2 YSYEKL. Trimming removed 1 base at V and 7 bases at J, with 11 bases between. This CDR3 is CASSQGAAENEQFF. The CDR3 coding sequence is TGCGCCAGCAGCCAAGGGGCGGCGGAGAATGAGCAGTTCTTC.

The chain's CDR3 is CASLYAHGRLSYEQYF. As DNA, the CDR3 is TGTGCCAGCCTGTACGCTCATGGGCGCCTCTCCTACGAGCAGTACTTC. The J gene is TRBJ2-7, the V gene TRBV7-3, with D uncertain. With 8 bases removed from V and 0 bases from J, the gap between germline ends came to 20 bases. The germline CDR1 and CDR2 sequences are SGHTA and FQGTGA. The CDR3 runs to 16 residues.

This clone occurred many times. The J gene is TRBJ1-1, the V gene TRBV18; D call uncertain. The CDR3 is 13 amino acids. V was pared by 5 bases and J by 0 bases, with 7 bases between. Germline CDR1 and CDR2: KGHSH and LQKENI. CDR3 nucleotides: TGTGCCAGCTCAACCAGTATGAACACTGAAGCTTTCTTT. It encodes CASSTSMNTEAFF.

This chain joins TRBV4-1 and TRBJ2-3; D ambiguous. Trimming took 2 bases from V and 8 from J, leaving 8 bases between them. This CDR3 comprises 12 residues. CDR1 MGHRA and CDR2 YSYEKL come from the germline V gene. CDR3 bases: TGCGCCAGCAGCCAACCCGCGAGTACGCAGTATTTT. The encoded protein is CASSQPASTQYF.

The V and J genes are TRBV7-2 and TRBJ2-7; 11 nucleotides match TRBD1. The germline V gene has CDR1 SGHTA and CDR2 FQGNSA. The CDR3 consists of 13 residues. V shed 5 bases and J 5 bases; nucleotides not matched to a gene: 2. This CDR3 reads CASSGQGANEQYF. The CDR3 region has the DNA TGTGCCAGCAGCGGACAGGGGGCCAACGAGCAGTACTTC.

The chain has TRBV11-3 and TRBJ2-1; weak D call: TRBD2 (6 bases). This CDR3 is built from 15 residues. V was pared by 4 bases and J by 4 bases, with 14 bases between. Germline V gene sequence: CDR1 SGHNT, CDR2 YENEEA. The CDR3 region is CASSSGLQTYNEQFF. The CDR3, as DNA: TGTGCCAGCAGCTCGGGACTTCAAACTTACAATGAGCAGTTCTTC.

The chain recombines TRBV5-6 with TRBJ2-5; no clear D gene. Trimming pared 1 base from V and 4 bases from J, leaving 8 bases between. There are 13 residues in the CDR3. CDR1 is SGHDT and CDR2 is YYEEEE in the germline V gene. CDR3 residues: CASSLRPAETQYF. CDR3 in DNA: TGTGCCAGCAGCTTGAGGCCCGCAGAGACCCAGTACTTC.